The following is a T cell receptor beta chain sequence with its context. Its antigen is undetermined. Assay version v3.0 of immunoSEQ was used, and it was run at survey level. The study targeted 40,000-50,000 T-cell genomes per sample in sequencing. This table comes from immunoSEQ multiplex PCR, and its TCRdb copy is limited to in-frame clones, with some not included. The sample lists roughly 28,000 clones; approximately 90% were seen once. This specimen comes from a study of long-term antiretroviral therapy in people with HIV. At the level of the study: Specimens dating back about a decade before the 2015 immediate-ART recommendation are the oldest included.

V was shortened by 0 bases and J by 6 bases, with 9 bases between the two germline ends. CDR3 length equals 14 residues. Looked up from germline, CDR1 is LGHNA and CDR2 is YNFKEQ. Points from the study as a whole: HIV repertoire CDR3 lengths ranged less widely than those of controls.

The sequence derives from a man in his forties with HIV. The chain joins TRBV4-2 to TRBJ1-5, with D possibly TRBD1 on 5 matching bases. The sequencing used unsorted PBMCs, collected approximately 2.6 years after starting antiretroviral therapy. The chain's CDR3 is CASSQEEGTQPQHF. For the CDR3, the DNA is TGTGCCAGCAGCCAAGAAGAGGGGACTCAGCCCCAGCATTTT.